A single sample gave rise to the 27 T cell receptor beta chains below, sequenced in a study of glioma-infiltrating T cells. Amplification of TCR alpha and beta CDR3 regions from RNA used iRepertoire nested multiplex PCR. TCRdb independently ran MiXCR on the multiplex PCR reads; one entry per CDR3 protein. The repertoire holds some 130,000 distinct CDR3 sequences, with around 23% as singletons. The sample comprised glioma tissue, nonneoplastic brain tissue, or PBMCs (not recorded which). These receptors all come from a human donor with low-grade glioma or glioblastoma, undergoing nonglioma brain surgery, or in good health (not recorded which).

CDR3 residues: CASSQVDSRNNSPLHF. The CDR3 nucleotides are TGTGCCAGCAGCCAAGTGGACAGTCGGAATAATTCACCCCTCCACTTT. The chain is built from TRBV4-2 and TRBJ1-6; TRBD1 is a possible D gene (6 bases). Trimming removed 1 base at V and 5 bases at J, with 12 bases between. This CDR3 has 16 amino acids. The germline gives CDR1 LGHNA, CDR2 YNFKEQ.

This clonotype was found many times. V is TRBV20-1 and J is TRBJ2-1; D possibly corresponds to TRBD2 (6 bases). This CDR3 region has 11 residues. Germline V gene lookup returns CDR1 DFQATT and CDR2 SNEGSKA (reference sequence). V gave up 2 bases and J gave up 9 bases, with 8 bases separating them. The CDR3 region has the DNA TGCAGTGCTAGAAATAGCGGTGAGCAGTTCTTC. Protein sequence: CSARNSGEQFF.

The chain couples TRBV28 to TRBJ2-7; possibly TRBD1 or TRBD2 for D (5 bases each). V lost 8 bases and J 7 bases, leaving 24 bases between the germline ends. The germline CDR1 and CDR2 sequences are MDHEN and SYDVKM. This CDR3 contains 15 residues. CDR3 sequence: CASPPNRRFYNEQYV. The CDR3 DNA reads TGTGCCAGCCCCCCTAACAGGAGGTTCTACAATGAGCAGTACGTC.

For this clonotype: Likely a read error: the CDR3 ends without its conserved phenylalanine or tryptophan. This chain joins TRBV6-1 and TRBJ1-2, with D tentatively TRBD1 (5 bases). Germline CDR1 MNHNS, CDR2 SASEGT. The CDR3 is 14 residues long. The ends were cut back, 5 bases at V and 7 bases at J, with 17 bases in the middle. The chain's CDR3 is CASSRPPGRSGYTS. CDR3 DNA: TGTGCCAGCAGTCGCCCCCCGGGGCGGAGTGGCTACACCTCC.

This clonotype has at least ten counts. This chain joins TRBV24-1 and TRBJ1-1, with D possibly TRBD1 on 5 matching bases. Between the trimmed V and J ends, which lost 2 bases and 11 bases, there was a span of 8 bases. The CDR3 contains 11 residues. The germline V gene has CDR1 KGHDR and CDR2 SFDVKD. The CDR3 sequence is CATSDWGTAFF. DNA of the CDR3: TGTGCCACCAGTGATTGGGGGACGGCTTTCTTT.

V is TRBV2 and J is TRBJ2-5, with no clear D. Germline loops: CDR1 SNHLY, CDR2 FYNNEI. V lost 10 bases, J lost 4 bases, and 10 bases lay in between. The CDR3 is 11 residues long. The CDR3 protein is CAILLGETQYF. Written as DNA, the CDR3 is TGTGCCATCCTGCTTGGAGAGACCCAGTACTTC.

The rearrangement uses TRBV20-1 and TRBJ2-7; the D gene is possibly TRBD2 (6 bases). The germline V and J ends were trimmed by 6 bases and 3 bases, with 12 bases remaining between them. CDR1 and CDR2 (germline): DFQATT, SNEGSKA (reference sequence). This CDR3 has 12 residues. CDR3 residues: CSAGEEGYEQYV. The DNA for the CDR3 is TGCAGTGCCGGCGAGGAGGGCTACGAGCAGTACGTC.

V usage is TRBV6-2 or TRBV6-3 and J usage is TRBJ2-7, with 7 bases that match TRBD1. J gave up 5 bases and V 6 bases, and 7 bases lay outside the gene matches. Germline CDR1 reads MNHEY; CDR2 reads SVGEGT. The CDR3 length is 13 residues. As DNA, the CDR3 is TGTGCCAGCAGCCAAAGGGGGCGGAACGAGCAGTACGTC. Its protein product is CASSQRGRNEQYV.

On this clonotype: This may come from a read error, since a much larger clone is one base off. The V and J genes are TRBV7-9 and TRBJ1-5; tentatively, D is TRBD1 (6 bases). CDR1 is SEHNR, CDR2 FQNEAQ, per germline (reference sequence). CDR3 length: 15 amino acids. V dropped 2 bases and J dropped 2 bases, with 10 bases sitting between them. This CDR3 is CASSLFGGGNQPQHF. CDR3 sequence (DNA): TGTGCCAGCAGCTTATTCGGGGGCGGCAATCAGCCCCAGCATTTT.

In the case of this clonotype: A much bigger clone sits one base away, suggesting this may be a read error. This sequence joins TRBV7-2 and TRBJ2-3; D call uncertain. Germline lookup yields CDR1 SGHTA and CDR2 FQGNSA. V lost 2 bases and J 10 bases, leaving 16 bases between the germline ends. The CDR3 contains 14 residues. The CDR3 loop is CASSLSITVDAQYF. CDR3 DNA: TGTGCCAGCAGCTTATCGATCACAGTGGATGCGCAGTATTTT.

The rearrangement links TRBV7-3 to TRBJ1-1; D unresolved. Trimming took 0 bases from V and 0 from J, leaving 5 bases between them. The CDR3 covers 14 residues. Germline-derived CDR1 and CDR2 are SGHTA and FQGTGA. This chain's CDR3 is CASSLTGMNTEAFF. The DNA for the CDR3 is TGTGCCAGCAGCTTAACGGGGATGAACACTGAAGCTTTCTTT.

With regard to this clonotype: Since a much larger clone is just one base distant, this may be a read error. J is TRBJ1-1 and V is TRBV20-1; no clear D gene. Deletions cut 1 base from V and 6 bases from J, with 12 bases between. The CDR3 is made up of 13 amino acids. Per germline, CDR1 DFQATT and CDR2 SNEGSKA (reference sequence). This CDR3 is CSARGSQRSEAFF. CDR3 sequence (DNA): TGCAGTGCTAGAGGAAGTCAGAGATCTGAAGCTTTCTTT.

The gene calls are TRBV7-2 and TRBJ2-3, with TRBD2 matching over 9 bases. From germline, CDR1 is SGHTA and CDR2 FQGNSA. This CDR3 has 16 amino acids. V shed 3 bases and J 5 bases; nucleotides not matched to a gene: 9. The CDR3 DNA reads as TGTGCCAGCAGCTTGCGGACTAGCGAGGGGGTAGATACGCAGTATTTT. This translates into CASSLRTSEGVDTQYF.

This clonotype was counted a few times. This chain uses TRBV7-2 with TRBJ1-1, with 9 bases fitting TRBD1. The CDR3 runs 14 residues. CDR1 SGHTA and CDR2 FQGNSA come from the germline V gene. The ends lost 5 bases at V and 4 bases at J; junction bases unmatched: 5. As DNA, the CDR3 is TGTGCCAGCAGCACACGACAGGGGGGCACTGAAGCTTTCTTT. Residues: CASSTRQGGTEAFF.

The chain joins TRBV7-2 to TRBJ1-6; TRBD1 matches at 9 bases. CDR3 size: 14 residues. V was pared by 3 bases and J by 9 bases, with 3 bases of the junction left unmatched. CDR1 SGHTA and CDR2 FQGNSA come from the germline V gene. The CDR3 bases are TGTGCCAGCAGCTTGGACAGGGGAGTTTCACCCCTCCACTTT. Protein sequence: CASSLDRGVSPLHF. The whole variable domain, remainder taken from reference TRBV7-2 and TRBJ1-6, is GAGVSQSPSNKVTEKGKDVELRCDPISGHTALYWYRQSLGQGLEFLIYFQGNSAPDKSGLPSDRFSAERTGGSVSTLTIQRTQQEDSAVYLCASSLDRGVSPLHFGNGTRLTVT.

In this sample, this clonotype turned up once. A much larger clonotype is one base distant, so this may be a read error. The chain recombines TRBV6-1 with TRBJ1-1; D is uncertain. Germline values: CDR1 MNHNS, CDR2 SASEGT. The CDR3 runs to 16 residues. V gave up 6 bases and J gave up 4 bases, with 21 bases separating them. The CDR3 here is CASSLEGGFWSTEAFF. The CDR3, as DNA: TGTGCCAGCAGCTTAGAAGGCGGATTTTGGAGCACTGAAGCTTTCTTT.

The V and J genes are TRBV7-9 and TRBJ1-1; D gene uncertain. V was shortened by 9 bases and J by 2 bases, with 13 bases between the two germline ends. The CDR3 has 13 amino acids. Germline CDR1 is SEHNR and CDR2 is FQNEAQ (reference sequence). CDR3 nucleotide sequence: TGTGCCAGAAGCCCTAATTTTAACACTGAAGCTTTCTTT. It encodes CARSPNFNTEAFF.

This clonotype was seen more than once but under ten times. This chain links TRBV7-9 with TRBJ2-1; D might be TRBD2 (7 bases). The CDR3 consists of 14 residues. V lost 8 bases and J lost 7, with 18 bases in between. The germline V gene has CDR1 SEHNR and CDR2 FQNEAQ (reference sequence). CDR3 sequence (DNA): TGTGCCAGCCAGACGGGGGGCCAGGGTAATGAGCAGTTCTTC. Its protein product is CASQTGGQGNEQFF. Full variable domain (outside the CDR3, taken from reference TRBV7-9 and TRBJ2-1): DTGVSQNPRHKITKRGQNVTFRCDPISEHNRLYWYRQTLGQGPEFLTYFQNEAQLEKSRLLSDRFSAERPKGSFSTLEIQRTEQGDSAMYLCASQTGGQGNEQFFGPGTRLTVL.

V is TRBV28 and J is TRBJ2-5; 9 positions agree with TRBD1. The end of the DNA aligns better with TRBJ2-7, so the J call may be wrong. There are 16 residues in the CDR3. In germline, CDR1 is MDHEN, CDR2 SYDVKM. The CDR3 bases are TGTGCCAGCAGCCTCCTCCGGGACAGGGCCGATCACGAGCAGTACTTC. Its protein is CASSLLRDRADHEQYF.

This clonotype came up many times. The V and J genes are TRBV6-1 and TRBJ2-5; D is ambiguous. The CDR3 covers 11 residues. Germline-derived CDR1 and CDR2 are MNHNS and SASEGT. The germline V and J ends were trimmed by 7 bases and 5 bases, with 8 bases remaining between them. CDR3 region: CASTLSETQYF. The CDR3 region has the DNA TGTGCCAGCACCCTCTCGGAGACCCAGTACTTC.

This chain uses TRBV11-2 with TRBJ2-1; 7 bases are shared with TRBD1. With V trimmed by 0 bases and J by 6 bases, 8 bases remained unmatched. The CDR3 sequence is 16 residues long. CDR1 is SGHAT and CDR2 is FQNNGV in the germline V gene. The CDR3 loop is CASSLDRQGVSNEQFF. In nucleotides, the CDR3 is TGTGCCAGCAGCTTAGATCGCCAGGGGGTGAGCAATGAGCAGTTCTTC.

A few counts support this clonotype. The gene calls are TRBV7-9 and TRBJ2-3; 8 nucleotides line up with TRBD1. The CDR3 loop spans 13 amino acids. V trimming: 9 bases; J trimming: 4 bases; junction bases outside the gene matches: 6. CDR1 is SEHNR and CDR2 is FQNEAQ in the germline V gene (reference sequence). The DNA for the CDR3 is TGTGCCAGGGAAGGACAGGGCGCAGATACGCAGTATTTT. Protein sequence: CAREGQGADTQYF.

As concerns this clonotype: A much larger clone lies a single base off, so this may be a read error. The CDR3 protein is CASRPGRGTDTKYF. The CDR3 DNA reads TGTGCCAGCAGGCCTGGGCGGGGGACAGATACGAAGTATTTT. The chain has TRBV6-5 and TRBJ2-3; the D call may be TRBD1 or TRBD2 (7 bases each). The CDR3 length is 14 residues. From germline, CDR1 is MNHEY and CDR2 SVGAGI.

The rearrangement links TRBV12-5 to TRBJ2-3; a possible D gene is TRBD2 (6 bases). This CDR3 region has 14 residues. V lost 3 bases to trimming and J lost 2 bases, with 9 bases between them. Per the germline V gene, CDR1 is LGHNT and CDR2 is FRNRAP. The CDR3 nucleotides are TGTGCTAGTGGTTTCCGGGACTCCACAGATACGCAGTATTTT. Translation: CASGFRDSTDTQYF.

Points on this clonotype: One base away lies a much larger clone, so this may be a sequencing read error. The rearrangement links TRBV20-1 to TRBJ1-2; TRBD1 is a possible D gene (5 bases). Germline values: CDR1 DFQATT, CDR2 SNEGSKA (reference sequence). The CDR3 consists of 12 residues. In nucleotides, the CDR3 is TGCAGTGCTTCCGGGACGGACTATGGCCACACCTTC. It encodes CSASGTDYGHTF.

This clonotype was seen only a few times. The conserved final phenylalanine or tryptophan is absent from the CDR3, which likely points to a read error. The chain joins TRBV29-1 to TRBJ2-1; 7 bases line up with TRBD1. The CDR3 extends over 12 amino acids. Germline trimming cut 7 bases from V and 4 bases from J; bases unmatched to any gene: 4. Per germline, CDR1 SQVTM and CDR2 ANQGSEA. CDR3 sequence reads: CSAQGIYNEQFL. CDR3 DNA: TGCAGCGCACAGGGGATATACAATGAGCAGTTCCTC.

This clonotype was seen a handful of times. The V and J genes are TRBV24-1 and TRBJ1-1; D remains unclear. V gave up 8 bases and J gave up 4 bases, with 13 bases separating them. CDR1 is KGHDR and CDR2 is SFDVKD in the germline V gene. This CDR3 region has 13 residues. CDR3 sequence (DNA): TGTGCCACCATTCGGGATGGAAGCACTGAAGCTTTCTTT. It encodes CATIRDGSTEAFF.